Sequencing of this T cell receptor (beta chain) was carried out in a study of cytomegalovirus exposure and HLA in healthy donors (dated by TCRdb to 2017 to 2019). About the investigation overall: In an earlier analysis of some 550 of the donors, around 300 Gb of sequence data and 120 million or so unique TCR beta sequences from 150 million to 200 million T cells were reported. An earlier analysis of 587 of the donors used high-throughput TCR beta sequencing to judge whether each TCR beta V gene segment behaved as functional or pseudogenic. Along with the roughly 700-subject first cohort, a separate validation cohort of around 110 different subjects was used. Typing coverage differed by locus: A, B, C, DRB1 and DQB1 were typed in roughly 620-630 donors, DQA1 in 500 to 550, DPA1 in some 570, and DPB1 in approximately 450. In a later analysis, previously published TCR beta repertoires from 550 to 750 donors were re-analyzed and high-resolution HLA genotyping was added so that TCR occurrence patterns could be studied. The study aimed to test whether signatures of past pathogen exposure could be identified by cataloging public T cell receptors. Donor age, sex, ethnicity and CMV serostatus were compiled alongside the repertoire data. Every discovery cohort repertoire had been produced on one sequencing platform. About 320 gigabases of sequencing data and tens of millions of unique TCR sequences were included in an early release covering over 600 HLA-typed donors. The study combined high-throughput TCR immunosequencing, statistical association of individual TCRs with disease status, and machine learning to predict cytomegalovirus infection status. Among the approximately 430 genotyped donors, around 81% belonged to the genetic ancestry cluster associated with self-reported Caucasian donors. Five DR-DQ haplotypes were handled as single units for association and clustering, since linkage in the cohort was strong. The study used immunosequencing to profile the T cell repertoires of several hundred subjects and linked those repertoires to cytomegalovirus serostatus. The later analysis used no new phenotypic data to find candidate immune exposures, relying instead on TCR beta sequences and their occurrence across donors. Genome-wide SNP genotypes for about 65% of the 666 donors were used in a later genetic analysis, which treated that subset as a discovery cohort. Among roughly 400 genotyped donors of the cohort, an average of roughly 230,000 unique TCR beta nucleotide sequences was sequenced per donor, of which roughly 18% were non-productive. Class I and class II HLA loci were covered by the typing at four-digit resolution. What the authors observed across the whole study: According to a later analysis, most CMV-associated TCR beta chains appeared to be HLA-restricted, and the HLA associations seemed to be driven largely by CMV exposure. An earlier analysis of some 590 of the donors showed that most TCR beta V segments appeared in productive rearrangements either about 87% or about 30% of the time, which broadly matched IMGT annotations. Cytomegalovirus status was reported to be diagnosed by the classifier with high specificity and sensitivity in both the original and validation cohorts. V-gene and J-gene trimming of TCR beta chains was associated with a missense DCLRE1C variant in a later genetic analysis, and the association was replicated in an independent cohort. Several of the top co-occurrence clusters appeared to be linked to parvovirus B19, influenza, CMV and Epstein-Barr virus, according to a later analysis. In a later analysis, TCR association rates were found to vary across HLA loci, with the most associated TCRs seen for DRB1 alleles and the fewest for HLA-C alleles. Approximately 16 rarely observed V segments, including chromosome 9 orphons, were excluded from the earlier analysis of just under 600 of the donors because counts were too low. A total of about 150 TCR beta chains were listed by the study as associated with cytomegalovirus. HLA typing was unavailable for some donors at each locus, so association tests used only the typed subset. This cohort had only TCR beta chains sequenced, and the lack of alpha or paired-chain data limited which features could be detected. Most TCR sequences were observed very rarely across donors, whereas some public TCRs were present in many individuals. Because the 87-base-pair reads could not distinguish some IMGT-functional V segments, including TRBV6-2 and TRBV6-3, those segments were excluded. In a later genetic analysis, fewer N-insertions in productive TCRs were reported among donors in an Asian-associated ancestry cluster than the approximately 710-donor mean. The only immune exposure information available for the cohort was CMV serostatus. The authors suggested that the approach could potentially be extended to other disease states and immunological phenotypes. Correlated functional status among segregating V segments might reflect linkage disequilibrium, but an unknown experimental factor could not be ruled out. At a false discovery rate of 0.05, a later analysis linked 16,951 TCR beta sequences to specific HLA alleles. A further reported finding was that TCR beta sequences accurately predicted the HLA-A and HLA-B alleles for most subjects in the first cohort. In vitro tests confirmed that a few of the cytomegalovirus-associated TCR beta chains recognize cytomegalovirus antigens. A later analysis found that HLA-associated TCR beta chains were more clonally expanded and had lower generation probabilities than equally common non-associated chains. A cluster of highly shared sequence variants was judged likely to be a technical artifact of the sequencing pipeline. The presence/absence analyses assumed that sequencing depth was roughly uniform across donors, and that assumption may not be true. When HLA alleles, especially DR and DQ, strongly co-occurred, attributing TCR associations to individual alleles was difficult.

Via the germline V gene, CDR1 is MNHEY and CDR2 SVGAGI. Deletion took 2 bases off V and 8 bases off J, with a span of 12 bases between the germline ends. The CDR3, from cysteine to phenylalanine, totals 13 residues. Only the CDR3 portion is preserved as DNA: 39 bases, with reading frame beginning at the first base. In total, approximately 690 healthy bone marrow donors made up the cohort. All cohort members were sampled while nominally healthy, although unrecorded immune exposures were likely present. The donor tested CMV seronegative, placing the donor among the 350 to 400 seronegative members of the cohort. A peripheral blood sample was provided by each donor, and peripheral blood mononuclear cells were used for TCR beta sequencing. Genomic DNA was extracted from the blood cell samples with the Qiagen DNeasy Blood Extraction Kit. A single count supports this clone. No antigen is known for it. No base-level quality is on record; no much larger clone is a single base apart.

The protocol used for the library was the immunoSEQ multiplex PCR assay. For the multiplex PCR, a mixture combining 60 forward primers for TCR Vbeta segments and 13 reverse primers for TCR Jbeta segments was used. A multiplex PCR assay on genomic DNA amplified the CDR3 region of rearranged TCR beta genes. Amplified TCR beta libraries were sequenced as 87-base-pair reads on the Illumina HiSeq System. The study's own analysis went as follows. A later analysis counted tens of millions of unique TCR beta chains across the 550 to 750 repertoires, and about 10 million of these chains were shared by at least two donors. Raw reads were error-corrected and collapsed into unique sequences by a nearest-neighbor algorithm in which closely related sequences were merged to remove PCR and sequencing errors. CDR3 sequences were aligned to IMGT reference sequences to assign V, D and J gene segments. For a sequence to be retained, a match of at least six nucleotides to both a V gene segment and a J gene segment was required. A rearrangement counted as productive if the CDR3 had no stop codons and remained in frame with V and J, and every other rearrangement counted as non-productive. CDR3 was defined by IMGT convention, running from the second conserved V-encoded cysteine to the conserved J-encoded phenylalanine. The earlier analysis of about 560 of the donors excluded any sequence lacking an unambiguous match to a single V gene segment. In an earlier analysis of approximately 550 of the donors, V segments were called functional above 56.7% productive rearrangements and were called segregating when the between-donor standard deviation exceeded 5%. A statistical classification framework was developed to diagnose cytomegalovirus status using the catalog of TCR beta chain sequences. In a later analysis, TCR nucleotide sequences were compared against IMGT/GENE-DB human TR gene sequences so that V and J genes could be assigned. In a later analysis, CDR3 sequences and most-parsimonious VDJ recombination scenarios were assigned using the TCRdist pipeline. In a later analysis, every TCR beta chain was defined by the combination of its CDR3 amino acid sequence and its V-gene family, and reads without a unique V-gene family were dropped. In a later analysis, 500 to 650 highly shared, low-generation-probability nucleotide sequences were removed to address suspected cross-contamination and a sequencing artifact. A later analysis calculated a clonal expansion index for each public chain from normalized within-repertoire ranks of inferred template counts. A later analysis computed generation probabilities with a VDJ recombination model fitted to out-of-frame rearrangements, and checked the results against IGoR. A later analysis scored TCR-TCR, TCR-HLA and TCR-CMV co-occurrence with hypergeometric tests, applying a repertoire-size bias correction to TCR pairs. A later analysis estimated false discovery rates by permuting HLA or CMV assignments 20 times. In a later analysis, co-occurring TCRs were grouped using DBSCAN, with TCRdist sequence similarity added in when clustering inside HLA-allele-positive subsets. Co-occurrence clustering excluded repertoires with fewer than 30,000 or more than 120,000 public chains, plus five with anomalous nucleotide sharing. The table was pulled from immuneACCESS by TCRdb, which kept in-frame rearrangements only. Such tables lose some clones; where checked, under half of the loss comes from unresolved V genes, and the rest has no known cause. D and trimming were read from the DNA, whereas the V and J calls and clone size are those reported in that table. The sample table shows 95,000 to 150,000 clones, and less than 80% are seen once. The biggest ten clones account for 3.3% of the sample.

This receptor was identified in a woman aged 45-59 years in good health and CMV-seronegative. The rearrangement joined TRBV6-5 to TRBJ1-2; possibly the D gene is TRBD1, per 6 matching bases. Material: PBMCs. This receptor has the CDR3 CASSYGVGAGYTF. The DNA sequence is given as TGTGCCAGCAGTTACGGGGTGGGGGCCGGCTACACCTTC.